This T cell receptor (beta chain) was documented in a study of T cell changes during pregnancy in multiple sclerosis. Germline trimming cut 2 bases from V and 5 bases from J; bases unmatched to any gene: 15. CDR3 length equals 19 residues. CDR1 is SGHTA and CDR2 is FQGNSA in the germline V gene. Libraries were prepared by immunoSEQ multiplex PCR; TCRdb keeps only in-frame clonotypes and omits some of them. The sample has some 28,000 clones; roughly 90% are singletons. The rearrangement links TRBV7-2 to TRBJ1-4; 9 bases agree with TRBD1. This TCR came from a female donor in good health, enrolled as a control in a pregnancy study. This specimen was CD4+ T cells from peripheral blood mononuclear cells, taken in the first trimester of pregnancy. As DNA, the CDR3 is TGTGCCAGCAGCTTAAGCCGCGGGACAGGGACATTGGGAAATGAAAAACTGTTTTTT. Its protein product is CASSLSRGTGTLGNEKLFF.